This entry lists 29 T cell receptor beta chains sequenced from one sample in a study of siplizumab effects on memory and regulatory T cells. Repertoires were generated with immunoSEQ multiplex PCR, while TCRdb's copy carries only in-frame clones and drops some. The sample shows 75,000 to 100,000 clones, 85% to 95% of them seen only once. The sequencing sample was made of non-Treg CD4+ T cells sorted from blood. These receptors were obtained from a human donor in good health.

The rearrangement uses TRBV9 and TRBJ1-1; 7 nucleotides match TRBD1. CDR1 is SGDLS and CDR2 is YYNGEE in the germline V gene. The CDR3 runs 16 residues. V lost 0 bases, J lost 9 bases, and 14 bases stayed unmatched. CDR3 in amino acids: CASSVDPNQGVGKAFF. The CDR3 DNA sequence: TGTGCCAGCAGCGTAGATCCCAATCAGGGGGTCGGTAAAGCTTTCTTT. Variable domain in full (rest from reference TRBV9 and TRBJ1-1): DSGVTQTPKHLITATGQRVTLRCSPRSGDLSVYWYQQSLDQGLQFLIQYYNGEERAKGNILERFSAQQFPDLHSELNLSSLELGDSALYFCASSVDPNQGVGKAFFGQGTRLTVV.

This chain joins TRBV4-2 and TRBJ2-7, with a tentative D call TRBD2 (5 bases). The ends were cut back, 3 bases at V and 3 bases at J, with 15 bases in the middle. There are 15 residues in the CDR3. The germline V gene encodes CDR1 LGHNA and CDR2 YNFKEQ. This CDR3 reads CASSQLPGKGYEQYF. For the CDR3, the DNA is TGTGCCAGCAGCCAGTTACCGGGAAAAGGCTACGAGCAGTACTTC.

The CDR3 DNA reads TGTGCCAGCAGGTCTCAACGGCGGACAGGGTTTATAACTGAAGCTTTCTTT. It translates to CASRSQRRTGFITEAFF. The V gene is TRBV21-1, the J gene TRBJ1-1; whether TRBD1, the table's D call, matches the DNA was not checked. TRBV21-1 is noted as a pseudogene. CDR3 length equals 17 residues.

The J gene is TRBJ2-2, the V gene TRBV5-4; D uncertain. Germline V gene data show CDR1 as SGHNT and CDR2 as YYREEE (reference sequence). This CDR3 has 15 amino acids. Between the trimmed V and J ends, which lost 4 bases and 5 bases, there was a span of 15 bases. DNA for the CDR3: TGTGCCAGCAGCCCTAGGACGGGTGGAACCGGGGAGCTGTTTTTT. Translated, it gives CASSPRTGGTGELFF.

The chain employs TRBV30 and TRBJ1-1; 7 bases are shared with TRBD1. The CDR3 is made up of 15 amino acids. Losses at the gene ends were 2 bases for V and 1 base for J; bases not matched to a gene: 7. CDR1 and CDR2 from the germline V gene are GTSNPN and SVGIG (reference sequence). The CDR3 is CAWSLPGTANTEAFF. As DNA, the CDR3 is TGTGCCTGGAGTCTCCCCGGGACAGCGAACACTGAAGCTTTCTTT.

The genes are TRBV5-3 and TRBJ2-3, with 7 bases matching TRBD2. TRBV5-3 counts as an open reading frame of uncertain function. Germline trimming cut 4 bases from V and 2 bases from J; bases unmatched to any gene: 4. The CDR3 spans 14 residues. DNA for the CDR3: TGTGCCAGAAGCAGGGCGGGGGACACAGATACGCAGTATTTT. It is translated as CARSRAGDTDTQYF.

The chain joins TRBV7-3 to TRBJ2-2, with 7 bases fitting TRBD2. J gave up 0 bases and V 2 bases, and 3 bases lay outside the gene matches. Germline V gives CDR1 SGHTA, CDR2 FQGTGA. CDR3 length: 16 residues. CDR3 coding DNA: TGTGCCAGCAGCTTATCTGCGGGGGCGAACACCGGGGAGCTGTTTTTT. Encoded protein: CASSLSAGANTGELFF.

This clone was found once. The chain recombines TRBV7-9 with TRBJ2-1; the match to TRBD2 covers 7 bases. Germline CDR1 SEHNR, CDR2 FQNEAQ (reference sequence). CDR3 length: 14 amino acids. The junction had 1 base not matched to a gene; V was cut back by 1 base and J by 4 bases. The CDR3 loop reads CASSLGTRYNEQFF. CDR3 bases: TGTGCCAGCAGCTTAGGGACTAGGTACAATGAGCAGTTCTTC.

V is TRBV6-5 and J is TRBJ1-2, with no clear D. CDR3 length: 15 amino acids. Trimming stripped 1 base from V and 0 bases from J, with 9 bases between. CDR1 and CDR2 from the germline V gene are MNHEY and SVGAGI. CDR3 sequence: CASSYFGLPNYGYTF. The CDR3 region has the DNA TGTGCCAGCAGTTACTTTGGGTTACCTAACTATGGCTACACCTTC.

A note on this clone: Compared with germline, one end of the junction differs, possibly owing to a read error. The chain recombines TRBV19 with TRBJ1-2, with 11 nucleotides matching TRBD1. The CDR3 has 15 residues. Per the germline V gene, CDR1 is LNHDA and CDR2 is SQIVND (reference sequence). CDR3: CASTIEGQGVYGYTF. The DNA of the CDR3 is TGTGCCAGTACTATAGAGGGACAGGGGGTCTATGGCTACACCTTC.

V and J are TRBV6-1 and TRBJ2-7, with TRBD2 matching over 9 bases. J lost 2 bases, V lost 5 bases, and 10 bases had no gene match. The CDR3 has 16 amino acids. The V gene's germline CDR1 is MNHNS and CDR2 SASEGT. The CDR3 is CASSKGLAGGTYEQYF. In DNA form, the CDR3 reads TGTGCCAGCAGTAAAGGATTGGCGGGAGGGACCTACGAGCAGTACTTC.

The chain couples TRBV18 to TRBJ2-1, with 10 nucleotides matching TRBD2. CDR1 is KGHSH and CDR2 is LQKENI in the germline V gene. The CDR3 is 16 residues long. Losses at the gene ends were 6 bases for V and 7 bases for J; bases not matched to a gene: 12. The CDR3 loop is CASSPGIAGGLNEQFF. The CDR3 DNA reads TGTGCCAGCTCTCCAGGAATAGCGGGGGGACTAAATGAGCAGTTCTTC.

DNA for the CDR3: TGTGCCTGGAGCTTCTGGGACATCGGGGACAATGAGCAGTTCTTC. It translates to CAWSFWDIGDNEQFF. The chain carries TRBV30 and TRBJ2-1, with D possibly being TRBD1 (6 bases). The CDR3 length is 15 residues. V was clipped by 3 bases and J by 5 bases, with 17 bases between them. Per the germline V gene, CDR1 is GTSNPN and CDR2 is SVGIG (reference sequence).

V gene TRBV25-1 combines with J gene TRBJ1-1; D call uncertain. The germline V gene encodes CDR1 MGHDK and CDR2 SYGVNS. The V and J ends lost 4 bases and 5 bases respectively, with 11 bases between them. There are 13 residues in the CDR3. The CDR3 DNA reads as TGTGCCAGCAGTGCCGGACGCAGTACTGAAGCTTTCTTT. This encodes CASSAGRSTEAFF.

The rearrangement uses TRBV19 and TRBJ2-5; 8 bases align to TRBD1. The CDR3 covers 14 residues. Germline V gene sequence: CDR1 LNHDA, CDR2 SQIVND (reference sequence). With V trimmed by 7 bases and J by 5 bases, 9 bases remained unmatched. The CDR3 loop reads CASKRTGLIETQYF. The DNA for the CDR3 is TGTGCCAGTAAGAGGACAGGGTTAATTGAGACCCAGTACTTC.

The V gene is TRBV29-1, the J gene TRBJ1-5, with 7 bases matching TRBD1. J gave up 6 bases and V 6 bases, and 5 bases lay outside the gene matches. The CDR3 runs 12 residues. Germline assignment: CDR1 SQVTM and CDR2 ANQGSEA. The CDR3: CSVQGQGQPQHF. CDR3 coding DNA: TGCAGCGTACAGGGGCAAGGTCAGCCCCAGCATTTT.

CDR3 protein: CASSPGPRDEKLFF. In nucleotides, the CDR3 is TGTGCCAGCTCGCCCGGCCCCAGAGATGAAAAACTGTTTTTT. The chain links TRBV18 to TRBJ1-4; D gene ambiguous. The CDR3 is 14 amino acids. The germline CDR1 and CDR2 sequences are KGHSH and LQKENI. The germline V and J ends were trimmed by 6 bases and 6 bases, with 14 bases remaining between them.

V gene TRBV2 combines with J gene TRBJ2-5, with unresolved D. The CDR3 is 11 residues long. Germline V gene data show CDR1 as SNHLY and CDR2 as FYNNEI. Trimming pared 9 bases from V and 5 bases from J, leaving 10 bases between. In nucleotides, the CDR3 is TGTGCCAGTATTGCGACGGAGACCCAGTACTTC. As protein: CASIATETQYF.

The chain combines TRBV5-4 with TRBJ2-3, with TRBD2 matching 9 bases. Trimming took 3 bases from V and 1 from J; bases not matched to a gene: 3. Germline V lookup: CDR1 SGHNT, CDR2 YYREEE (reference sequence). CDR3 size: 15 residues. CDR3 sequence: CASSSTSGGTDTQYF. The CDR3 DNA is TGTGCCAGCAGCTCGACTAGCGGAGGCACAGATACGCAGTATTTT.

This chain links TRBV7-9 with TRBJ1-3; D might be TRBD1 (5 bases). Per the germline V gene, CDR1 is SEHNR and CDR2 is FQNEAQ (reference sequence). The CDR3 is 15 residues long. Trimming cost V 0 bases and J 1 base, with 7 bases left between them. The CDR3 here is CASSLAGASGNTIYF. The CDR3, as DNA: TGTGCCAGCAGCTTAGCCGGGGCATCTGGAAACACCATATATTTT.

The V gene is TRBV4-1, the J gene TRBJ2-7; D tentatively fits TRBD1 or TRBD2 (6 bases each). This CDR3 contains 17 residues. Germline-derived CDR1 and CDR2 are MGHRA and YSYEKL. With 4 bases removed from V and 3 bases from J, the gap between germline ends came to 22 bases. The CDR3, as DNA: TGCGCCAGCAGCCCCAGGGGCGGACTTGGGCGGGGCTACGAGCAGTACTTC. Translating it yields CASSPRGGLGRGYEQYF.

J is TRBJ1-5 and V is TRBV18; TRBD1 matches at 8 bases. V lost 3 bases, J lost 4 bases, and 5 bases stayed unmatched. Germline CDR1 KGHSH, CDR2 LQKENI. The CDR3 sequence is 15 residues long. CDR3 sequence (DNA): TGTGCCAGCTCACCCGGGACAGGCCTTAATCAGCCCCAGCATTTT. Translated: CASSPGTGLNQPQHF.

The CDR3 DNA reads as TGTGCCATCAGGGGGACAGGGCCCTACGAGCAGTACTTC. Translation gives CAIRGTGPYEQYF. The rearrangement joins TRBV10-3 to TRBJ2-5; TRBD1 agrees at 9 bases. The J call is doubtful: the DNA matches TRBJ2-7 better. The CDR3 is 13 amino acids. Germline values: CDR1 ENHRY, CDR2 SYGVKD.

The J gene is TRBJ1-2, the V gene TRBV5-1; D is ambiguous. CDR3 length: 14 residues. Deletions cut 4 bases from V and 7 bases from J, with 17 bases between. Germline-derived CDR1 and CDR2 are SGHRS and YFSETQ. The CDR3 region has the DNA TGCGCCAGCAGCCCGGCGGGCTCCCGGGGTGGCTACACCTTC. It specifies CASSPAGSRGGYTF. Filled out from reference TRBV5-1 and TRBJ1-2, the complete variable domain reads KAGVTQTPRYLIKTRGQQVTLSCSPISGHRSVSWYQQTPGQGLQFLFEYFSETQRNKGNFPGRFSGRQFSNSRSEMNVSTLELGDSALYLCASSPAGSRGGYTFGSGTRLTVV.

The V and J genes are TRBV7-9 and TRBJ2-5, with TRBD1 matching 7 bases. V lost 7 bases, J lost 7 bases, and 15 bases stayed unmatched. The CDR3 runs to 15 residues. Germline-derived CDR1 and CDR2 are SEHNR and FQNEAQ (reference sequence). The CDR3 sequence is CASIATRTGRGTQYF. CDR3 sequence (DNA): TGTGCCAGCATCGCCACAAGGACAGGACGAGGGACCCAGTACTTC.

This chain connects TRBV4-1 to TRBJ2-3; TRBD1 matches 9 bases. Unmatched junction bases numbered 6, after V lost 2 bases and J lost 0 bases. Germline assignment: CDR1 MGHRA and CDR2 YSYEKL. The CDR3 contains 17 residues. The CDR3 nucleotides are TGCGCCAGCAGCCAAAGGGGGACAGGGAGCAGCACAGATACGCAGTATTTT. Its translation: CASSQRGTGSSTDTQYF.

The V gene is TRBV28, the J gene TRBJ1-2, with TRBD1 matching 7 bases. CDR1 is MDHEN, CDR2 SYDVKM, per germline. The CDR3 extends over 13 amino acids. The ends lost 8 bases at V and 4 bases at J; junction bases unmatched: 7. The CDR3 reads CASVNRGPYGYTF. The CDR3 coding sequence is TGTGCCAGCGTCAACAGGGGACCCTATGGCTACACCTTC.

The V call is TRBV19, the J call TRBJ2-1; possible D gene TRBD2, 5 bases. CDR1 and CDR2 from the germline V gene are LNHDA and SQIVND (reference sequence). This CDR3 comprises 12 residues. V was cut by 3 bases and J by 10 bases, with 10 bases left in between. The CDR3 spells CASSMSGWEQFF. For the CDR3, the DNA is TGTGCCAGTAGTATGAGCGGCTGGGAGCAGTTCTTC.

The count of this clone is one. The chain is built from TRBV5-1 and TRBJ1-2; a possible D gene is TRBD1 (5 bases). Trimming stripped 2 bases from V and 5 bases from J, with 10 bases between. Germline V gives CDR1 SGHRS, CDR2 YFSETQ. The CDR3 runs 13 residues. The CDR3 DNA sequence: TGCGCCAGCAGCTTAGACAGCAATTATGGCTACACCTTC. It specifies CASSLDSNYGYTF.